These 15 T cell receptor beta chains came from one sample sequenced in a study of beta chain features in type 1 diabetes. Study-wide findings and caveats: Shorter TCRB CDR3s, moderately but significantly so, marked every one of the four CD4+ subsets in Type 1 diabetes patients.

Sequencing targeted expressed TCRB transcripts, as all isolated RNA had been reverse transcribed. Only in-frame clones appear in the TCRdb table, and some are missing; sequencing was by immunoSEQ multiplex PCR. The repertoire holds 300,000 to 350,000 clones, with approximately 13% as singletons. No antigen has been identified for these receptors. The sequenced sample was naive CD4+ T cells from blood. The receptor source for this set is a woman aged 18-30 years with type 1 diabetes.

This clone was found a few times. The chain employs TRBV5-4 and TRBJ2-5; 7 nucleotides match TRBD2. The germline V gene encodes CDR1 SGHNT and CDR2 YYREEE (reference sequence). J gave up 4 bases and V 2 bases, and 5 bases lay outside the gene matches. The CDR3 has 14 residues. DNA of the CDR3: TGTGCCAGCAGCTTCAGGGCGGGAGCAGAGACCCAGTACTTC. Translated, it gives CASSFRAGAETQYF.

The gene calls are TRBV5-1 and TRBJ2-1; weak D call: TRBD2 (6 bases). The V end lost 1 base, the J end lost 8 bases, and 16 bases lay between the germline ends. This CDR3 spans 15 amino acids. Germline CDR1 and CDR2: SGHRS and YFSETQ. CDR3 nucleotides: TGCGCCAGCAGCTTGTCGGGAGCTGATTGGGATGAGCAGTTCTTC. Translating it yields CASSLSGADWDEQFF.

This clone showed up just a few times. V usage is TRBV4-3 and J usage is TRBJ1-2; 7 positions agree with TRBD1. The germline CDR1 and CDR2 sequences are LGHNA and YSLEER. V trimming: 0 bases; J trimming: 6 bases; junction bases outside the gene matches: 13. The CDR3 consists of 17 residues. The CDR3 loop is CASSQDRGLTTSNGYTF. The CDR3 bases are TGCGCCAGCAGCCAAGATAGGGGGCTAACCACTTCGAATGGCTACACCTTC.

The J gene is TRBJ2-1, the V gene TRBV4-3; unclear D gene. The CDR3 contains 15 residues. CDR1 and CDR2 (germline): LGHNA, YSLEER. The V gene lost 0 bases and the J gene lost 6 bases, with 12 bases spanning the gap. CDR3 DNA sequence: TGCGCCAGCAGCCAAGAGCTGGGCCCTTTCAATGAGCAGTTCTTC. Amino acids: CASSQELGPFNEQFF.

This clone was recorded once. V gene TRBV9 combines with J gene TRBJ1-1; 7 bases match TRBD1. Germline CDR1 and CDR2: SGDLS and YYNGEE. Losses at the gene ends were 0 bases for V and 1 base for J; bases not matched to a gene: 3. CDR3 size: 15 residues. DNA for the CDR3: TGTGCCAGCAGCGTAGCGGACAGGTCGAACACTGAAGCTTTCTTT. Its protein is CASSVADRSNTEAFF.

This clone was seen a few times. This sequence joins TRBV2 and TRBJ2-3; D may be TRBD1 (6 bases). This CDR3 spans 13 amino acids. Per germline, CDR1 SNHLY and CDR2 FYNNEI. Between the trimmed V and J ends, which lost 7 bases and 1 base, there was a span of 9 bases. The CDR3 nucleotides are TGTGCCAGCAACTACAGGGGCACAGATACGCAGTATTTT. Translation: CASNYRGTDTQYF.

Comment on this clone: The same CDR3 can be traced to other DNA sequences in this sample. The CDR3 coding sequence is TGTGCCAGCAGTGACCCCGGGGGTGGCACTGAAGCTTTCTTT. Protein: CASSDPGGGTEAFF. The rearrangement links TRBV25-1 to TRBJ1-1; D is possibly TRBD1 (5 bases). CDR3 size: 14 residues. V lost 3 bases and J 4 bases, leaving 12 bases between the germline ends. Per the germline V gene, CDR1 is MGHDK and CDR2 is SYGVNS. Looking up the rest from reference TRBV25-1 and TRBJ1-1 gives the full variable domain: EADIYQTPRYLVIGTGKKITLECSQTMGHDKMYWYQQDPGMELHLIHYSYGVNSTEKGDLSSESTVSRIRTEHFPLTLESARPSHTSQYLCASSDPGGGTEAFFGQGTRLTVV.

In this sample, this clone turned up a few times. This chain links TRBV6-5 with TRBJ2-5; D is possibly TRBD1 (5 bases). This CDR3 comprises 11 residues. Germline V CDR1 and CDR2: MNHEY, SVGAGI. Trimming stripped 7 bases from V and 8 bases from J, with 11 bases between. The CDR3 sequence: CASTSQGTQYF. CDR3 coding DNA: TGTGCCAGCACCTCCCAGGGTACCCAGTACTTC.

The V gene is TRBV6-5, the J gene TRBJ2-4, with D perhaps matching TRBD2 (5 bases). The CDR3 spans 13 residues. The V gene lost 5 bases and the J gene lost 4 bases, with 9 bases spanning the gap. Germline V gene sequence: CDR1 MNHEY, CDR2 SVGAGI. CDR3 bases: TGTGCCAGCAGTGAGGGCACTAAAAACATTCAGTACTTC. Protein sequence: CASSEGTKNIQYF.

The genes are TRBV25-1 and TRBJ2-7, with a tentative D call TRBD2 (6 bases). CDR3 size: 16 residues. CDR1 and CDR2 from the germline V gene are MGHDK and SYGVNS. Trimming removed 7 bases at V and 7 bases at J, with 26 bases between. CDR3 amino acids: CASTASWGAGPGEQYF. The CDR3 DNA sequence: TGTGCCAGCACCGCCTCCTGGGGAGCGGGTCCTGGTGAGCAGTACTTC.

The chain is built from TRBV25-1 and TRBJ2-2, with 8 bases that match TRBD1. J was trimmed by 6 bases and V by 7 bases; bases with no gene match: 13. CDR1 and CDR2 from the germline V gene are MGHDK and SYGVNS. This CDR3 is built from 16 residues. The CDR3 DNA reads TGTGCCAGCATGGCTCCCGGGACAGGTTGGGCCGGGGAGCTGTTTTTT. Its translation is CASMAPGTGWAGELFF.

The CDR3 DNA sequence: TGTGCCAGCAGCTCGGGACTAGTTGACAGCAATGAGCAGTTCTTC. Its translation: CASSSGLVDSNEQFF. V is TRBV5-4 and J is TRBJ2-1; 8 nucleotides match TRBD2. The germline V gene has CDR1 SGHNT and CDR2 YYREEE (reference sequence). V lost 3 bases to trimming and J lost 6 bases; unmatched junction nucleotides: 8. The CDR3 runs 15 residues. Full variable domain (remainder filled in from reference TRBV5-4 and TRBJ2-1): ETGVTQSPTHLIKTRGQQVTLRCSSQSGHNTVSWYQQALGQGPQFIFQYYREEENGRGNFPPRFSGLQFPNYSSELNVNALELDDSALYLCASSSGLVDSNEQFFGPGTRLTVL.

This clone occurred a few times. The chain links TRBV27 to TRBJ1-1; perhaps TRBD1 as D (5 bases). Germline values: CDR1 MNHEY, CDR2 SMNVEV (reference sequence). Deletions cut 8 bases from V and 2 bases from J, with 21 bases between. CDR3 length: 16 amino acids. CDR3 coding DNA: TGTGCCAGCCAGCCCCGATGGGGCAGCCGAAACACTGAAGCTTTCTTT. This translates into CASQPRWGSRNTEAFF.

This clone was seen a few times. CDR3 bases: TGCGCCAGCAGCCAACTAGCGGGAGTGACGAATGAGCAGTTCTTC. Its translation: CASSQLAGVTNEQFF. V usage is TRBV4-3 and J usage is TRBJ2-1; 10 bases fit TRBD2. CDR1 and CDR2 from the germline V gene are LGHNA and YSLEER. V dropped 2 bases and J dropped 7; count of bases not matched to a gene: 5. This CDR3 spans 15 amino acids.

The J gene is TRBJ2-7, the V gene TRBV5-1; 7 bases line up with TRBD2. J gave up 4 bases and V 3 bases, and 10 bases lay outside the gene matches. Germline V gives CDR1 SGHRS, CDR2 YFSETQ. The CDR3 extends over 15 amino acids. In DNA, the CDR3 is TGCGCCAGCAGCTCGGGGGAGGGCTGGAAATACGAGCAGTACTTC. It yields the protein CASSSGEGWKYEQYF.